The entry below gives a single T cell receptor (beta chain) sequence along with its context. Losses at the gene ends were 8 bases for V and 5 bases for J; bases not matched to a gene: 5. This CDR3 comprises 13 residues. Germline V gives CDR1 SGHNT, CDR2 YYREEE (reference sequence). Repertoires were generated with immunoSEQ multiplex PCR, while TCRdb's copy carries only in-frame clones and drops some. In the table there are approximately 68,000 clones, about 88% of which are singletons. The sample comes from a study of blood T cell repertoires in COVID-19. Study-level information: Samples of COVID-19 (acute and convalescent) were obtained from the United States, Italy and Spain. T cells, B-cell-depleted T cells, or PBMCs supplied cDNA or gDNA.

The origin of this receptor is a man between 70 and 80 years old with active or convalescent COVID-19. The sequenced sample consisted of peripheral blood. This chain connects TRBV5-4 to TRBJ2-1; 9 bases are a match to TRBD1. The chain's CDR3 is CASRGTGNNEQFF. The CDR3 bases are TGTGCCAGTCGGGGGACAGGGAACAATGAGCAGTTCTTC.